Listed here are 21 T cell receptor beta chains from one sample, sequenced in a study of T cell responses to AZD1222 COVID-19 vaccine (dated by TCRdb to the early 2020s). The method was the immunoSEQ multiplex PCR assay. TCRdb retrieved this table from immuneACCESS and kept in-frame rearrangements only. Not all clones are present; in checked studies, unresolved V genes account for under half, and no reason is known for the remainder. Recorded for this sample are 110,000 or so clones; over 75% of them occurred a single time. The ten largest account for more than 3.5% of the sample. The meaning of the sample's time point label: about 28 days (+/-7) after the second vaccine dose. The treatment or condition label for this specimen denotes: meningococcal conjugate vaccine given as trial control. The specimen comprised peripheral blood, sampled 28 days after the second dose of the MenACWY control vaccine. Receptors originate from an adult who received the MenACWY meningococcal vaccine as a control.

The chain couples TRBV3-1 (or the pseudogene TRBV3-2) to TRBJ2-2; no firm D call. The CDR3 has 14 amino acids. The germline CDR1 and CDR2 sequences are LGHDT and YNNKEL (reference sequence). The V end was cut by 2 bases, the J end by 2 bases, with 6 bases between. The DNA of the CDR3 is TGTGCCAGCAGCCAACGTCGTAACACCGGGGAGCTGTTTTTT. Its protein product is CASSQRRNTGELFF.

This chain's CDR3 is CASSKAGGTDTQYF. CDR3 DNA sequence: TGTGCCAGCAGCAAAGCGGGGGGCACAGATACGCAGTATTTT. This chain connects TRBV6-4 to TRBJ2-3; TRBD2 agrees at 8 bases. V trimming: 6 bases; J trimming: 1 base; junction bases outside the gene matches: 3. The CDR3 is 14 amino acids. CDR1 is MRHNA, CDR2 SNTAGT, per germline.

This chain joins TRBV5-6 and TRBJ2-5, with unresolved D. The germline V gene has CDR1 SGHDT and CDR2 YYEEEE. The CDR3 length is 13 residues. With 0 bases removed from V and 4 bases from J, the gap between germline ends came to 7 bases. The CDR3 DNA is TGTGCCAGCAGCTTGGCCTCGGGAGAGACCCAGTACTTC. Residues: CASSLASGETQYF.

The chain has TRBV10-2 and TRBJ2-7; weak D call: TRBD2 (5 bases). The CDR3 loop spans 15 amino acids. Trimming stripped 4 bases from V and 6 bases from J, with 19 bases between. The V gene's germline CDR1 is WSHSY and CDR2 SAAADI. CDR3 protein: CASSGAGGSQLEQYF. CDR3 sequence (DNA): TGCGCCAGCAGTGGGGCCGGAGGATCCCAACTCGAGCAGTACTTC.

This clone was observed a single time. The rearrangement uses TRBV7-3 and TRBJ2-5, with D tentatively TRBD2 (6 bases). CDR1 is SGHTA and CDR2 is FQGTGA in the germline V gene. V gave up 5 bases and J gave up 5 bases, with 12 bases separating them. This CDR3 region has 13 residues. The CDR3 loop reads CASSPGRGETQYF. For the CDR3, the DNA is TGTGCCAGCAGCCCGGGACGGGGGGAGACCCAGTACTTC.

This clone has only one observation. The chain has TRBV24-1 and TRBJ2-1; tentative D call: TRBD2 (5 bases). The CDR3 sequence is 17 residues long. Trimming pared 5 bases from V and 6 bases from J, leaving 22 bases between. CDR1 is KGHDR and CDR2 is SFDVKD in the germline V gene. CDR3 DNA: TGTGCCACCAGTGGCGCGCGTAGCCGGGAACTAATCAATGAGCAGTTCTTC. Protein product: CATSGARSRELINEQFF.

The chain joins TRBV28 to TRBJ1-1; no clear D gene. This CDR3 is 13 amino acids long. The ends were cut back, 0 bases at V and 6 bases at J, with 8 bases in the middle. Germline-derived CDR1 and CDR2 are MDHEN and SYDVKM. The CDR3 here is CASSLWSMAEAFF. The CDR3 nucleotides are TGTGCCAGCAGTTTATGGAGTATGGCTGAAGCTTTCTTT.

This clone was seen just once. The rearrangement joins TRBV19 to TRBJ2-1, with D perhaps matching TRBD2 (6 bases). Germline V gene data show CDR1 as LNHDA and CDR2 as SQIVND (reference sequence). Trimming took off 4 bases at V and 6 bases at J, with 10 bases between the two ends. The CDR3 extends over 13 amino acids. The CDR3 sequence: CASSSGLINEQFF. Here the CDR3 DNA reads TGTGCCAGTAGTAGCGGACTAATCAATGAGCAGTTCTTC.

V usage is TRBV18 and J usage is TRBJ2-7; unclear D gene. Trimming removed 3 bases at V and 2 bases at J, with 8 bases between. The germline V gene encodes CDR1 KGHSH and CDR2 LQKENI. CDR3 length: 13 residues. This CDR3 reads CASSPSQPYEQYV. The CDR3 coding sequence is TGTGCCAGCTCACCGTCACAGCCCTACGAGCAGTACGTC.

The V gene is TRBV3-1 (or the pseudogene TRBV3-2), the J gene TRBJ2-1; 8 bases line up with TRBD2. The CDR3 is made up of 16 amino acids. Germline assignment: CDR1 LGHDT and CDR2 YNNKEL (reference sequence). The trim removed 0 bases at V and 6 bases at J, leaving 7 bases unmatched. The CDR3 spells CASSQEASGSGNEQFF. The CDR3 coding sequence is TGTGCCAGCAGCCAAGAGGCGAGCGGGAGTGGCAATGAGCAGTTCTTC.

The rearrangement joins TRBV5-1 to TRBJ1-1; the D gene is possibly TRBD1 (5 bases). This CDR3 contains 15 residues. CDR1 is SGHRS and CDR2 is YFSETQ in the germline V gene. The V gene lost 4 bases and the J gene lost 0 bases, with 13 bases spanning the gap. This CDR3 reads CASSPGVFMNTEAFF. For the CDR3, the DNA is TGCGCCAGCAGCCCGGGGGTGTTCATGAACACTGAAGCTTTCTTT.

CDR3 sequence reads: CASSERGGGEAFF. CDR3 DNA sequence: TGTGCCAGCAGTGAGCGGGGAGGGGGTGAAGCTTTCTTT. J is TRBJ1-1 and V is TRBV6-1; possibly TRBD1 for D (6 bases). The CDR3 extends over 13 amino acids. Per the germline V gene, CDR1 is MNHNS and CDR2 is SASEGT. The V end was cut by 3 bases, the J end by 7 bases, with 12 bases between.

The chain employs TRBV28 and TRBJ2-7, with TRBD2 matching 14 bases. The CDR3 runs to 13 residues. Losses at the gene ends were 8 bases for V and 5 bases for J; bases not matched to a gene: 2. CDR1 is MDHEN, CDR2 SYDVKM, per germline. CDR3 nucleotides: TGTGCCAGCCGACTAGCGGGAGGGAACGAGCAGTACTTC. Translation gives CASRLAGGNEQYF.

The chain couples TRBV3-1 (or the pseudogene TRBV3-2) to TRBJ2-3; D possibly corresponds to TRBD1 (7 bases). The CDR3 sequence is 15 residues long. Per the germline V gene, CDR1 is LGHDT and CDR2 is YNNKEL (reference sequence). Trimming removed 7 bases at V and 4 bases at J, with 18 bases between. The chain's CDR3 is CASTQGGLRSDTQYF. CDR3 DNA sequence: TGTGCCAGCACCCAGGGGGGTCTCCGATCAGATACGCAGTATTTT.

In the case of this clone: This same CDR3 is encoded by further DNA sequences in the sample. V usage is TRBV6-1 and J usage is TRBJ2-1; TRBD2 matches 9 bases. CDR1 is MNHNS and CDR2 is SASEGT in the germline V gene. There are 15 residues in the CDR3. J was trimmed by 1 base and V by 2 bases; bases with no gene match: 0. The CDR3 bases are TGTGCCAGCAGTGAACTAGCGGGATCCTACAATGAGCAGTTCTTC. Its protein product is CASSELAGSYNEQFF.

The CDR3 loop reads CASSLQRTTTGYEQYF. The CDR3 bases are TGCGCCAGCAGCTTGCAACGGACAACGACGGGCTACGAGCAGTACTTC. The chain couples TRBV5-1 to TRBJ2-7, with D possibly being TRBD1 (5 bases). CDR3 length: 16 amino acids. Trimming shortened V by 1 base and J by 3 bases, and 17 bases separated the two germline ends. The germline V gene has CDR1 SGHRS and CDR2 YFSETQ.

The chain is built from TRBV7-9 and TRBJ2-3, with D perhaps matching TRBD2 (7 bases). Between the trimmed V and J ends, which lost 4 bases and 0 bases, there was a span of 14 bases. Germline loops: CDR1 SEHNR, CDR2 FQNEAQ (reference sequence). There are 16 residues in the CDR3. Here the CDR3 DNA reads TGTGCCAGCAGCTCCCTCGCGGGGGCTAGCACAGATACGCAGTATTTT. This encodes CASSSLAGASTDTQYF.

The V call is TRBV27, the J call TRBJ2-7, with 7 bases fitting TRBD1. The CDR3 length is 13 residues. From germline, CDR1 is MNHEY and CDR2 SMNVEV (reference sequence). J was trimmed by 5 bases and V by 3 bases; bases with no gene match: 4. DNA for the CDR3: TGTGCCAGCAGTTTTGGGACAGTCAACGAGCAGTACTTC. This codes for CASSFGTVNEQYF.

V gene TRBV27 combines with J gene TRBJ1-1; TRBD1 aligns across 10 bases. The CDR3 sequence is 14 residues long. V lost 7 bases, J lost 2 bases, and 4 bases stayed unmatched. Germline V gene lookup returns CDR1 MNHEY and CDR2 SMNVEV (reference sequence). The CDR3 DNA is TGTGCCAGCAAATGGACAGGGGGTAACACTGAAGCTTTCTTT. Translation: CASKWTGGNTEAFF.

This chain joins TRBV4-2 and TRBJ2-3, with D uncertain. The CDR3 consists of 13 residues. Between the trimmed V and J ends, which lost 3 bases and 0 bases, there was a span of 4 bases. The V gene's germline CDR1 is LGHNA and CDR2 YNFKEQ. CDR3 sequence reads: CASSHPSTDTQYF. The CDR3 DNA is TGTGCCAGCAGCCACCCAAGCACAGATACGCAGTATTTT.

This chain connects TRBV7-9 to TRBJ1-4; weak D call: TRBD1 (6 bases). Germline loops: CDR1 SEHNR, CDR2 FQNEAQ (reference sequence). The V end lost 5 bases, the J end lost 8 bases, and 24 bases lay between the germline ends. This CDR3 has 17 residues. The CDR3 is CASSLGTYGDYYEKLFF. CDR3 coding DNA: TGTGCCAGCAGCCTAGGGACATACGGCGACTATTACGAAAAACTGTTTTTT.